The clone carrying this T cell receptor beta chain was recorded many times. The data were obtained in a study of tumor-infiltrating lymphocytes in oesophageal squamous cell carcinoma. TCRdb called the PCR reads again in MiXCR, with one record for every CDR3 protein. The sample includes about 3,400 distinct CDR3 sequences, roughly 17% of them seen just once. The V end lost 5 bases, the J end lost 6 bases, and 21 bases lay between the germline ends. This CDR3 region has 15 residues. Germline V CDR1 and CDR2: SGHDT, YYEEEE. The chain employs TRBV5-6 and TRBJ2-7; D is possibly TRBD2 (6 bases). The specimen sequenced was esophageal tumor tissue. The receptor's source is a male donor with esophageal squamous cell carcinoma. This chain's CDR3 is CASRGGESGWSEQYF. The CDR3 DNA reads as TGTGCCAGCAGGGGCGGGGAGTCCGGCTGGTCCGAGCAGTACTTC. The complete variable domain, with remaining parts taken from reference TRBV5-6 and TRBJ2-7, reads DAGVTQSPTHLIKTRGQQVTLRCSPKSGHDTVSWYQQALGQGPQFIFQYYEEEERQRGNFPDRFSGHQFPNYSSELNVNALLLGDSALYLCASRGGESGWSEQYFGPGTRLTVT.